A selection of T cell receptor beta chains follows, all from one sample in a study of shared T cell receptors in the human thymus. This table comes from immunoSEQ multiplex PCR, and its TCRdb copy is limited to in-frame clones, with some not included. This table has more than 550,000 clones, around 85% appearing once. The data also belong to a second study, concerning human thymus T cells.

Material for sequencing was thymocytes. The receptors here all came from a girl under three years old with a congenital heart defect. The CDR3 runs from the conserved cysteine through the conserved F or W. A D gene is named only where the DNA matches it firmly. Part of the rows lack a size; the others show once, few, many or a class for expanded clones.

clone size	V gene	J gene	D gene	CDR3 length	CDR3 DNA	CDR3 protein
.	TRBV18	TRBJ2-3	.	16	TGTGCCAGCTCACCCAAAAACGGCAGGGGAACAGATACGCAGTATTTT	CASSPKNGRGTDTQYF
.	TRBV9	TRBJ1-2	.	17	TGTGCCAGCAGCGTAGAAGACCAGAGGGGGTGGATTGATGGCTACACCTTC	CASSVEDQRGWIDGYTF
.	TRBV29-1	TRBJ2-5	.	13	TGCAGCGTTGAACTGGGCTCGACAGAGACCCAGTACTTC	CSVELGSTETQYF
.	TRBV5-1	TRBJ1-1	.	14	TGCGCCAGCAGCCCTGACCCAATCGAGGGTGAAGCTTTCTTT	CASSPDPIEGEAFF
.	TRBV27	TRBJ2-3	.	14	TGTGCCAGCAGTTCAGGCACATCCACAGATACGCAGTATTTT	CASSSGTSTDTQYF
.	TRBV5-1	TRBJ2-7	TRBD2	14	TGCGCCAGCAGCCTTAGCGGGGATACCTACGAGCAGTACTTC	CASSLSGDTYEQYF
.	TRBV2	TRBJ2-1	TRBD2	15	TGTGCCCAAAGCGGGGGGGTTAGCTCCTACAATGAGCAGTTCTTC	CAQSGGVSSYNEQFF
.	TRBV6-5	TRBJ1-6	TRBD1	15	TGTGCCAGCAGTTACAAGGACAGGCGAAATTCACCCCTCCACTTT	CASSYKDRRNSPLHF
.	TRBV14	TRBJ2-2	TRBD2	19	TGTGCCAGCAGCCAAGCTGGTTGGGGTAGCGGGGCCGAGACCGGGGAGCTGTTTTTT	CASSQAGWGSGAETGELFF
few	TRBV19	TRBJ1-4	.	12	TGTGCCAGTAGTGCGCGTAATGAAAAACTGTTTTTT	CASSARNEKLFF
.	TRBV15	TRBJ1-5	.	16	TGTGCCACCAGCAGAGTAGAAATGGGACTTTATCAGCCCCAGCATTTT	CATSRVEMGLYQPQHF
.	TRBV11-2	TRBJ2-7	.	17	TGTGCCAGCAGCTTAGGGGAGGGTGGGACAGGCCTCTACGAGCAGTACTTC	CASSLGEGGTGLYEQYF
.	TRBV5-5	TRBJ2-7	.	15	TGTGCCAGCAGCCCTGGGACACCAGAACTCTACGAGCAGTACTTC	CASSPGTPELYEQYF
.	TRBV27	TRBJ2-7	TRBD1	19	TGTGCCAGCAGTTCCCACGACAGGGGGCGACCTGGACTTTCCTACGAGCAGTACTTC	CASSSHDRGRPGLSYEQYF
.	TRBV27	TRBJ2-1	TRBD1	16	TGTGCCAGCAGTTTCAACGGTGACAGGGACAACAATGAGCAGTTCTTC	CASSFNGDRDNNEQFF